This T cell receptor beta chain was captured in a study of T-cell memory formation after mild COVID-19. About the research overall: TCR clusters were mostly donor specific. Overall study findings and caveats: Balance between CD4 and CD8 was seen in clones contracting day 15 to 85, and a CD4+ lean was seen in later expanders. CD4+ contracting clones were mainly CM and EM; CD8+ ones, EMRA.

The 5'RACE method, run with constant-segment primers, produced TCR alpha and TCR beta cDNA libraries (carrying sample barcodes and UMIs). TCRdb re-derived calls from the 5' RACE reads in MiXCR, one entry per CDR3 protein. The table has hundreds of thousands of distinct CDR3 sequences, 23% seen once. Trimming left V 2 bases short and J 9 bases short, with 14 bases between. The germline V gene encodes CDR1 SGHRS and CDR2 YFSETQ. This CDR3 spans 13 amino acids. As to this clonotype: Its cognate antigen is unknown.

The specimen was PBMCs or a T cell subset sorted from them (not recorded which). The chain is built from TRBV5-1 and TRBJ1-2; D is possibly TRBD1 (5 bases). This sequence was found in an adult woman who had mild COVID-19 (a few samples of this study predate the infection). Cell type and time point are not known. CDR3 bases: TGCGCCAGCAGCTTCGAGGGGCGAGCTAGCTACACCTTC. Residues: CASSFEGRASYTF.